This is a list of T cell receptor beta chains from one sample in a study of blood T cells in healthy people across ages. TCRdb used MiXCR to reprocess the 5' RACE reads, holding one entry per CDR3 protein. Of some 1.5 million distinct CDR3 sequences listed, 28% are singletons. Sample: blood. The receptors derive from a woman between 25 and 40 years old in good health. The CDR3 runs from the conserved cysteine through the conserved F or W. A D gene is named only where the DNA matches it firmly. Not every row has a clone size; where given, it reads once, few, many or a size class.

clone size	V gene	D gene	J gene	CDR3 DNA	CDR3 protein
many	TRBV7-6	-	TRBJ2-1	TGTGCCAGCAGCCCACAGGGGGGGGCCTACAATGAGCAGTTCTTC	CASSPQGGAYNEQFF
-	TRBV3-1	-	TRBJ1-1	TGTGCCAGCAGCCAAGACTATATGAACACTGAAGCTTTCTTT	CASSQDYMNTEAFF
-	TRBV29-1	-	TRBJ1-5	TGCAGCGTTGATGGGGGGGGAGGCCAGCCCCAGCATTTT	CSVDGGGGQPQHF
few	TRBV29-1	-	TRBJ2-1	TGCAGCGCCGACCCCGCCTACGATGGGCAGTTCTTC	CSADPAYDGQFF
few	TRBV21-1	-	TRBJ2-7	TGTGCCAGCAGCGGTGATAATAGCGGGCCGGCCTACGAGCAGTACTTC	CASSGDNSGPAYEQYF
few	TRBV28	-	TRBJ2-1	TGTGCCAGCAGTGCTGGAAGCGGTAACGACCGCGATGAGCAGTTCTTC	CASSAGSGNDRDEQFF
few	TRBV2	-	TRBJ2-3	TGTGCCAGCTTTTTGTCAGGAATTGCAGATACGCAGTATTTT	CASFLSGIADTQYF
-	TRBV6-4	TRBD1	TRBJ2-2	TGTGCCAGCAAATCCTGGACAGGGAGTAACGAGGAGCTGTTTTTT	CASKSWTGSNEELFF
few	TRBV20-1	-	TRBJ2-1	TGCAGTGCTAGAGATTACAAAAGGGGATTATACAATGAGCAGTTCTTC	CSARDYKRGLYNEQFF
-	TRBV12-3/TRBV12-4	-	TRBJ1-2	TGTGCCAGCAGTTTGAGCCTCGGGTACTATGGCTACACCTTC	CASSLSLGYYGYTF
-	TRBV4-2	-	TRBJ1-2	TGTGCCAGCAGCCAAGAAGGTCCAGGAGGCTATGGCTACACCTTC	CASSQEGPGGYGYTF
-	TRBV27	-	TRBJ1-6	TGTGCCAGCACTCACGACCGGGGGGGATTTGGGCCCCTCCACTTT	CASTHDRGGFGPLHF
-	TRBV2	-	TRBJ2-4	TGTGCCGGCAGTGAAACAGCTTTAAAAAACATTCAGTACTTC	CAGSETALKNIQYF
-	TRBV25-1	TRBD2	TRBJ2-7	TGTGCCAGCAGGGGAGGGGATTCTGGGCAGTACTTC	CASRGGDSGQYF
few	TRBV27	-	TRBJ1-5	TGTGCCAGCAGTCGGGGGCCGTATAGCAATCAGCCCCAGCATTTT	CASSRGPYSNQPQHF
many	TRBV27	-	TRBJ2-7	TGTGCCAGCAGTTTAGGGTTGATCTACGAGCAGTACTTC	CASSLGLIYEQYF
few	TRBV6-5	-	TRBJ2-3	TGTGCCAGCAGTCTCGATGACTGGAGAGATACGCAGTATTTT	CASSLDDWRDTQYF
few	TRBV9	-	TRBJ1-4	TGTGCCAGCAGCTTTACCGGGACGGATGAAAAACTGTTTTTT	CASSFTGTDEKLFF
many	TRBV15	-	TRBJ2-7	TGTGCCACCAGCAGAGATCGAACTACCCTCAGCGTCTACGAGCAGTACTTC	CATSRDRTTLSVYEQYF
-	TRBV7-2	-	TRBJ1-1	TGTGCCAGCAGCTCCCTGGGACTCCGGAACACTGAAGCTTTCTTT	CASSSLGLRNTEAFF
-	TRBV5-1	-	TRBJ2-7	TGCGCCAGCAACTTAGGGCAGGGAAGGAACGAGCAGTACTTC	CASNLGQGRNEQYF
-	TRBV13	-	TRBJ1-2	TGTGCCAGCAGCTACGAGGAAAGCAGGGGCGGTGGCTACACCTTC	CASSYEESRGGGYTF
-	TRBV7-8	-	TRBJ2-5	TGTGCCAGCAGCGGGGGGGCAATTCAAGAGACCCAGTACTTC	CASSGGAIQETQYF
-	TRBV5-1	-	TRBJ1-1	TGCGCCAGCAGCTTTGACATGGACACTGAAGCTTTCTTT	CASSFDMDTEAFF
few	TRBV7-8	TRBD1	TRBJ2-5	TGTGCCAGCAGTTCCCCAGGGGGCCGGCAGACCCAGTACTTC	CASSSPGGRQTQYF
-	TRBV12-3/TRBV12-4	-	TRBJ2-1	TGTGCCAGCAGTTTATTTGGACAGAAGGGAGTGAAGGGAGTGACCCAGTTCTTC	CASSLFGQKGVKGVTQFF
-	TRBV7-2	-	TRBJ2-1	TGTGCCAGCAAGGAGCTCGGTGAGCAGTTCTTC	CASKELGEQFF
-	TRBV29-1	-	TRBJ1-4	TGCAGCGTTCGGGCCCTGGCAACTAATGAAAAACTGTTTTTT	CSVRALATNEKLFF
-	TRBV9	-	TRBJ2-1	TGTGCCAGCAGCCCTCGGTGGAGCTCCTACAATGAGCAGTTCTTC	CASSPRWSSYNEQFF
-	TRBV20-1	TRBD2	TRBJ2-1	TGCAGTGCTAGTCCCGGGAACCCTAGCGGGGACAATGAGCAGTTCTTC	CSASPGNPSGDNEQFF
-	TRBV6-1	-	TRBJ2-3	TGTGCCAGCAGTGAAGACGGGGGAACAGATACGCAGTATTTT	CASSEDGGTDTQYF
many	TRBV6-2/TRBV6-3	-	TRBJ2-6	TGTGCCAGCAGCCGCGACAGCTCTGGGGCCAACGTCCTGACTTTC	CASSRDSSGANVLTF
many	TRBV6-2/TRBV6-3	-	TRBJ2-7	TGTGCCAGCAGTTTTGCCGGACAGAACCCCTACGAGCAGTACTTC	CASSFAGQNPYEQYF
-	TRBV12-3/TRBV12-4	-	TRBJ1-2	TGTGCCAGCGGCCCGACAGGCGCTAACTATGGCTACACCTTC	CASGPTGANYGYTF
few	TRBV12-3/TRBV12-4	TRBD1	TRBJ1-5	TGTGCCAGCAGTGATGACAGGGGCTACAATCAGCCCCAGCATTTT	CASSDDRGYNQPQHF
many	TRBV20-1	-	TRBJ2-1	TGCAGTGCAAGCCGGGGGCCCACCTACAATGAGCAGTTCTTC	CSASRGPTYNEQFF
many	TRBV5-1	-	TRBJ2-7	TGCGCCAGCAGCCGAGGGACATCCGGAGGGAACGAGCAGTACTTC	CASSRGTSGGNEQYF
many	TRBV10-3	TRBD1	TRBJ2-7	TGTGCCATCAGGGGAGCAGGACAGGGGCTGAACGAGCAGTACTTC	CAIRGAGQGLNEQYF
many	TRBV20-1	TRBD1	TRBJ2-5	TGCAGTGCGCCACACTTTACGGGACAGGGGCTTGAGACCCAGTACTTC	CSAPHFTGQGLETQYF
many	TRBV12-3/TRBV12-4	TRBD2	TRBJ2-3	TGTGCCACCAGACGAGGTCTAGCGGGAGGCGATACGCAGTATTTT	CATRRGLAGGDTQYF
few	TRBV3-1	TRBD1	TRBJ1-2	TGTGCCAGCAGCCAAGAGCTCAAGGGGGCAGAAGGCTACACCTTC	CASSQELKGAEGYTF
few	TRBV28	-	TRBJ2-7	TGTGCCAGCAGATGGGGGTTAGGGAGCTCCTACGAGCAGTACTTC	CASRWGLGSSYEQYF